This T cell receptor beta chain was retrieved from a study of shared clonotypes between healthy human individuals. Turning to the study itself: A couple of female and a few male donors aged 18 to 49 were enrolled.

Assay used: immunoSEQ multiplex PCR; TCRdb lists only in-frame clones, some missing. The table includes approximately 1,500,000 clones, about 98% detected once. The CDR3 is made up of 16 amino acids. Germline CDR1 reads SGHTA; CDR2 reads FQGNSA. The germline V and J ends were trimmed by 6 bases and 4 bases, with 19 bases remaining between them. Every donor was a Caucasian adult from Nashville, Tennessee. CD4+ cells underwent separation, giving CD45RA+ naive and CD45RA-negative memory subsets. This receptor was obtained from a man aged 30 to 39 in good health. The chain combines TRBV7-2 with TRBJ2-1; D may match TRBD1 or TRBD2 (7 bases each). The sequenced material came from naive CD4+ T cells sorted from blood. The subset here: CD45RA+ positively selected. CDR3 loop: CASRQTYRGLYNEQFF. CDR3 bases: TGTGCCAGCAGGCAGACGTACAGGGGACTATACAATGAGCAGTTCTTC.